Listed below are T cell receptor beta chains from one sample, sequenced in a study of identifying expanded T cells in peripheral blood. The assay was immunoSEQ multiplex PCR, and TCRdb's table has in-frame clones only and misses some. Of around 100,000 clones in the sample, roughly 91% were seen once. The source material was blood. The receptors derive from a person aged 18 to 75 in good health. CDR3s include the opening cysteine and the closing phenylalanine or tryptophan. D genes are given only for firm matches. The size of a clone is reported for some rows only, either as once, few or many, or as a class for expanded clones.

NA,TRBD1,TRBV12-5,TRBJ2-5,TGTGCTAGTGGTATCGGACAGGGCTTATTAAGCCAGTACTTC,CASGIGQGLLSQYF
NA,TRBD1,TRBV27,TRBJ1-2,TGTGCCAGCAGCCATGGACAGGGGGGAGGCTATGGCTACACCTTC,CASSHGQGGGYGYTF
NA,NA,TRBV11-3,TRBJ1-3,TGTGCCAGCAGCTTAGATCCGAGCCTCTCTGGAAACACCATATATTTT,CASSLDPSLSGNTIYF
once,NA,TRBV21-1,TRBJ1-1,TGTGCCAGCAGCAGCCGACAGGTCATTTATCCGAACACTGAAGCTTTCTTT,CASSSRQVIYPNTEAFF
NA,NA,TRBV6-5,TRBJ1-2,TGTGCCAGCACCCCAGAGTATGGGGCGGACACAGGCTACACCTTC,CASTPEYGADTGYTF
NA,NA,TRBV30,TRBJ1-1,TGTGCCTCCTCGGGGGGGCCGGGCACTGAAGCTTTCTTT,CASSGGPGTEAFF
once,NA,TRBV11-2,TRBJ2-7,TGTGCCAGCAGCTTTCATAGCGAGCAGTACTTC,CASSFHSEQYF
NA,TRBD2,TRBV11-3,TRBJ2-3,TGTGCCAGCAGCCTTGGGACTAGCGGTTCCAGCACAGATACGCAGTATTTT,CASSLGTSGSSTDTQYF
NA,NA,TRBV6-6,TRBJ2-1,TGTGCCAGCGGGCAGGGGACCGTAAATGAGCAGTTCTTC,CASGQGTVNEQFF
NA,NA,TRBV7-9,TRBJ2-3,TGTGCCAGCGGGGAGAGAGATACGCAGTATTTT,CASGERDTQYF
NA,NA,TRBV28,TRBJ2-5,TGTGCCAGCAGTTTATCCGGAAGAGAAGAGACCCAGTACTTC,CASSLSGREETQYF
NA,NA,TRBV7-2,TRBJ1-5,TGTGCCAGCAGCTTTTGGGGTGGGAGAAGCAATCAGCCCCAGCATTTT,CASSFWGGRSNQPQHF
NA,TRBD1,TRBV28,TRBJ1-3,TGTGCCAGCAGCCCGCCCTCAACAGGGGCAGGAAACACCATATATTTT,CASSPPSTGAGNTIYF
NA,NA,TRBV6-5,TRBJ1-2,TGTGCCAGCAGTTACCCCGGGTCGGGCTACACCTTC,CASSYPGSGYTF
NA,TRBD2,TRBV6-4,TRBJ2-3,TGTGCCAGCAGCGAGACTAGCGGGGGACCGACAGATACGCAGTATTTT,CASSETSGGPTDTQYF
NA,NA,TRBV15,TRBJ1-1,TGTGCCACCAGCGGCGGGGGGGACACTGAAGCTTTCTTT,CATSGGGDTEAFF
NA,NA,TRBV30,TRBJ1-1,TGTGCCTGGGACAGGCAGGGAGGGACTGAAGCTTTCTTT,CAWDRQGGTEAFF
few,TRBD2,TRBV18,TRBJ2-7,TGTGCCAGCTCACCCGCGGGGGGAGTCGTCGACGAGCAGTACTTC,CASSPAGGVVDEQYF
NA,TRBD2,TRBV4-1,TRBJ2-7,TGCGCCAGCAGCCAAGATTTGACGTCGGGACTAGCCCCCTACGAGCAGTACTTC,CASSQDLTSGLAPYEQYF
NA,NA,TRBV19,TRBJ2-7,TGTGCCAGTAGTACCCACCCATACGAGCAGTACTTC,CASSTHPYEQYF
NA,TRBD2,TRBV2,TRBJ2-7,TGTGCCAGCAGCGCCGGGGGAGGGTTTGGAAATCTCGAGCAGTACTTC,CASSAGGGFGNLEQYF
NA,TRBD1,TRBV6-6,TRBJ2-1,TGTGCCAGCAGATACACCGGGACAGGGTACAATGAGCAGTTCTTC,CASRYTGTGYNEQFF
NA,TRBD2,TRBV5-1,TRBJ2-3,TGCGCCAGCAGCTGGGGACTAGCGGCGAACCCTGGCGAAGATACGCAGTATTTT,CASSWGLAANPGEDTQYF
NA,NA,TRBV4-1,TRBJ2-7,TGCGCCAGCCCCCCCAGCGAGCAGTACTTC,CASPPSEQYF
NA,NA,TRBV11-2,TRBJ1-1,TGTGCCAGCAGCTTAAGGGATTTGAGGAACACTGAAGCTTTCTTT,CASSLRDLRNTEAFF
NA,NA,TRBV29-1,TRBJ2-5,TGCAGCGTTGAAGATCCGGGTGGGGAGTACCAAGAGACCCAGTACTTC,CSVEDPGGEYQETQYF
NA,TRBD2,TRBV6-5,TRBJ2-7,TGTGCCAGCAAGAGGTTGAGCGGGGGGCGAGGTGAGCAGTACTTC,CASKRLSGGRGEQYF
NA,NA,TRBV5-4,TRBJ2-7,TGTGCCAGCAGCATGGACCTAGTCCAAGAGCAGTACTTC,CASSMDLVQEQYF
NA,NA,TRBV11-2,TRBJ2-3,TGTGCCAGCAGCTTATTTGAGGACAGCCGACTGCAGTATTTT,CASSLFEDSRLQYF
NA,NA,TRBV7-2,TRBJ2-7,TGTGCCAGCAGCTTAGCCCCCGGCACCTACGAGCAGTACTTC,CASSLAPGTYEQYF
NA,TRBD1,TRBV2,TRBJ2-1,TGTGCCTGCAGCGGACAGGGGGATAATGAGCAGTTCTTC,CACSGQGDNEQFF
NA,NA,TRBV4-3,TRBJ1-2,TGCGCCAGCAGCCAAGAGCCGCGACAGGCGCTCTATGGCTACACCTTC,CASSQEPRQALYGYTF
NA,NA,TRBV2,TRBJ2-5,TGTGCCAGCACCGACAGAGGCGGGACAACGGAGACCCAGTACTTC,CASTDRGGTTETQYF
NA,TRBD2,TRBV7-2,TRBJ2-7,TGTGCCAGCAGCCTTAGCGGGGGGGCCGTGTACGAGCAGTACTTC,CASSLSGGAVYEQYF
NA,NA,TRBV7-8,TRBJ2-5,TGTGCCAGCAGCCAGAGCCCACGAGCGGAGACCCAGTACTTC,CASSQSPRAETQYF
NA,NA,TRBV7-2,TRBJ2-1,TGTGCCAGCAGCTTAGGGCCCGTGGTGAATGAGCAGTTCTTC,CASSLGPVVNEQFF